This T cell receptor (beta chain) derives from a study of cytomegalovirus exposure and HLA in healthy donors. In the study overall: Out of about 410 genotyped donors, about 80% belonged to the Caucasian-associated ancestry cluster. General study results and limits: In a later analysis, a missense DCLRE1C variant was linked to TCR beta V- and J-gene trimming. For most subjects, TCR beta sequences were reported to predict HLA-A and HLA-B alleles with accuracy.

Trimming removed 4 bases at V and 3 bases at J, with 10 bases between. The germline gives CDR1 SGHRS, CDR2 YFSETQ. The CDR3 totals 13 residues. Healthy bone marrow donors made up the cohort. 60 Vbeta and 13 Jbeta primers were used in PCR. The table came from immunoSEQ multiplex PCR; TCRdb's copy has only in-frame clones and leaves some out. Of 200,000 to 250,000 clones detected, about 86% appear once; the ten largest clones hold roughly 7.4%. The count of this clone is one. Its target is unknown. The TCR comes from a woman aged 55-70 years in good health and CMV-seropositive. The sequenced sample was PBMCs. V and J are TRBV5-1 and TRBJ1-1, with D possibly TRBD1 on 5 matching bases. CDR3 sequence (DNA): TGCGCCAGCAGCCAGGACACACACACTGAAGCTTTCTTT. Its translation is CASSQDTHTEAFF.